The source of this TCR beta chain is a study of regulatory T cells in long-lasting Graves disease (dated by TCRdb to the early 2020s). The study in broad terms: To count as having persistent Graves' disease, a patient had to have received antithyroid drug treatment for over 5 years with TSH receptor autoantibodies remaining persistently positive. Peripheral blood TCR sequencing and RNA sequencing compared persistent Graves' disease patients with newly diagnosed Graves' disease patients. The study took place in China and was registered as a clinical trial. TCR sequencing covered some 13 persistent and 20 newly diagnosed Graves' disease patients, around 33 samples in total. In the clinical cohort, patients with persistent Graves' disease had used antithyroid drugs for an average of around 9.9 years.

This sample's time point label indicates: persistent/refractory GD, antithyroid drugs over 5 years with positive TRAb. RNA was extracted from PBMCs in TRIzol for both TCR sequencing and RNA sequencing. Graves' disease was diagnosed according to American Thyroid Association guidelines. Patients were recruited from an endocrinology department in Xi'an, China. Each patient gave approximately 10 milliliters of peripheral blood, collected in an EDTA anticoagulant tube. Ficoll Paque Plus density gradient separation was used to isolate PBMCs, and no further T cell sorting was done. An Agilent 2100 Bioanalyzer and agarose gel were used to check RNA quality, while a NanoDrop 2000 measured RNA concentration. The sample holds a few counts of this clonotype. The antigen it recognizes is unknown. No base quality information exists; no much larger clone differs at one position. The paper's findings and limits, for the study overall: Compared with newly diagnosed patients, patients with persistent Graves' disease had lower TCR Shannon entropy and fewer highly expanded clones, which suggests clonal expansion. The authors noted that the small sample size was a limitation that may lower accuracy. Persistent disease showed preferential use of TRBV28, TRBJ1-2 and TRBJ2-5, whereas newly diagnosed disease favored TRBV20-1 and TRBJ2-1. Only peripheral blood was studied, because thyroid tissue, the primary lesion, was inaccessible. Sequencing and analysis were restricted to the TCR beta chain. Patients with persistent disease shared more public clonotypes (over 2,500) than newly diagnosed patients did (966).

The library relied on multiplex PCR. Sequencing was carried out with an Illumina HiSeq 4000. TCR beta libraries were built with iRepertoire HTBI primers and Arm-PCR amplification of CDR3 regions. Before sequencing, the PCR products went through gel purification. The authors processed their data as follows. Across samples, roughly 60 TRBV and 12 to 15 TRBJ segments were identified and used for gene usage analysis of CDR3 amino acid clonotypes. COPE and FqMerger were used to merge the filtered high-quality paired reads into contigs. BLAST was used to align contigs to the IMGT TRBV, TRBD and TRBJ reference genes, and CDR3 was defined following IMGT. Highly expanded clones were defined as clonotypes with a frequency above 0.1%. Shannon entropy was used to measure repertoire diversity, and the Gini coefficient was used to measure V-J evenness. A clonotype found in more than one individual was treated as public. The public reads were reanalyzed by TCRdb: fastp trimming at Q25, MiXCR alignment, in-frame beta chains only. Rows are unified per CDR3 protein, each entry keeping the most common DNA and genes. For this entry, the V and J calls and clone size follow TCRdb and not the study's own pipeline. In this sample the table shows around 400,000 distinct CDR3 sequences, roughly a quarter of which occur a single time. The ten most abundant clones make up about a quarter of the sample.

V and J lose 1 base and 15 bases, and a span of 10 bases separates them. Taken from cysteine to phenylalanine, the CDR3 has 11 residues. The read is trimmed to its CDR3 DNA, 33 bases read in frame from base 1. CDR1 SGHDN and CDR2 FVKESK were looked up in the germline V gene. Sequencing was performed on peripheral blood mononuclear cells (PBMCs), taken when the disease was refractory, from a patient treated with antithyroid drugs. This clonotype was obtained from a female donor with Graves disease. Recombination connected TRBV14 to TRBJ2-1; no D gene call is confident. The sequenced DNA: TGTGCCAGCAGCCAAGGTCCAGTACCGTTCTTC. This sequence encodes CASSQGPVPFF.